The present entry profiles one TCR beta chain with its context. This entry comes from a study of blood T cell repertoires in COVID-19. Across the study: Samples came from the United States, Italy and Spain, spanning acute and convalescent COVID-19.

There are 18 residues in the CDR3. Germline V gene data show CDR1 as MNHNS and CDR2 as SASEGT. The V gene lost 2 bases and the J gene lost 0 bases, with 17 bases spanning the gap. TCRdb's table, derived via immunoSEQ multiplex PCR, lists solely in-frame clones and lacks some. The table includes over 400,000 clones, 75% to 90% detected once. Participant age was about 18 to 95 years, and participants resided in fewer than 25 US areas. Cohort placement rested on clinical history that participants reported themselves. The sample comprised PBMCs or T cells enriched from blood (not recorded which). The chain recombines TRBV6-1 with TRBJ2-1; maybe TRBD1 (7 bases). This clonotype originated in a woman aged 55-70 years who had recovered from COVID-19. CDR3: CASSEFGGGFTSYNEQFF. Here the CDR3 DNA reads TGTGCCAGCAGTGAATTCGGAGGGGGCTTTACCTCCTACAATGAGCAGTTCTTC.